The sequence of this TCR beta chain was determined in a study of cytomegalovirus exposure and HLA in healthy donors. The study's findings and limits: A prior analysis recorded that most TCR beta V segments were productive about 87% or about 30% of the time.

The PCR ran on 60 Vbeta and 13 Jbeta primers. Profiling relied on immunoSEQ multiplex PCR, and the TCRdb table lists in-frame clones only, not all of them. The table has 95,000 to 100,000 clones, about 75% seen once; the top ten hold 10%. This clone was found a few times. Its target is not known. CDR1 and CDR2 from the germline V gene are LNHNV and YYDKDF (reference sequence). V trimming: 1 base; J trimming: 6 bases; junction bases outside the gene matches: 3. This CDR3 contains 15 residues. The rearrangement links TRBV15 to TRBJ2-1; 10 bases fit TRBD1. The sequencing input was PBMCs. The clonotype was recovered from a man aged 45-65 years in good health and CMV-seronegative. The CDR3 reads CATSRGDRGFNEQFF. CDR3 DNA sequence: TGTGCCACCAGCAGAGGGGACAGGGGTTTCAATGAGCAGTTCTTC.